Listed below are T cell receptor beta chains from one sample, sequenced in a study of blood T cells in healthy people across ages. MiXCR, run by TCRdb on the 5' RACE reads, gives a single entry per CDR3 protein. The data hold 600,000 or so distinct CDR3 sequences, with 25% to 35% observed a single time. The material sequenced was blood. The receptors stem from a woman of 80 years or more in good health. Each CDR3 is given with its conserved first and last residue. The D gene is left open where the match is weak. Rows may omit the clone size; those that give it use once, few, many or a size class.

d_gene	len	abundance	v_gene	j_gene	CDR3aa	CDR3nt
NA	15	NA	TRBV6-2/TRBV6-3	TRBJ2-6	CASTPKVSGANVLTF	TGTGCCAGCACCCCGAAGGTCTCTGGGGCCAACGTCCTGACTTTC
NA	17	many	TRBV20-1	TRBJ1-5	CSVTDSELGYSNQPQHF	TGCAGTGTCACAGACTCCGAGTTAGGATATAGCAATCAGCCCCAGCATTTT
NA	16	many	TRBV15	TRBJ2-3	CATSRDRGKGRDTQYF	TGTGCCACCAGCAGAGATCGGGGAAAAGGGAGAGATACGCAGTATTTT
NA	16	many	TRBV12-3/TRBV12-4	TRBJ2-5	CASSRYQTRWGETQYF	TGTGCCAGCAGTCGGTACCAAACGAGGTGGGGGGAGACCCAGTACTTC
NA	16	once	TRBV30	TRBJ1-2	CAWSPDTLIYGGGYTF	TGTGCCTGGAGTCCCGACACCCTGATTTACGGAGGGGGCTACACCTTC
NA	13	once	TRBV12-3/TRBV12-4	TRBJ2-7	CASSLIEGYEQHF	TGTGCCAGCAGTTTAATTGAAGGGTACGAGCAGCACTTC
NA	16	many	TRBV5-1	TRBJ2-3	CASSSGRRRSTDTQYF	TGCGCCAGCAGCTCGGGTAGGCGGAGGAGCACAGATACGCAGTATTTT
NA	14	NA	TRBV11-2	TRBJ2-7	CASSLDAYKDEQYF	TGTGCCAGCAGCTTAGATGCTTACAAAGACGAGCAGTACTTC
TRBD1	15	NA	TRBV6-2/TRBV6-3	TRBJ2-7	CASTRTGDFLYEQYF	TGTGCCAGCACTAGGACAGGGGATTTTCTCTACGAGCAGTACTTC
NA	14	many	TRBV20-1	TRBJ1-5	CSALQGPSNQPQHF	TGCAGTGCGCTACAGGGTCCTAGCAATCAGCCCCAGCATTTT
NA	14	few	TRBV9	TRBJ1-4	CASTPGLLNEKLFF	TGTGCCAGCACCCCGGGCCTCTTAAATGAAAAACTGTTTTTT
NA	13	once	TRBV2	TRBJ1-5	CASSEVWNQPQHF	TGTGCCAGCAGTGAAGTTTGGAATCAGCCCCAGCATTTT
NA	13	many	TRBV6-5	TRBJ2-7	CASSYRPLYEQYF	TGTGCCAGCAGTTACCGACCCCTCTACGAGCAGTACTTC
NA	13	NA	TRBV20-1	TRBJ1-6	CSARDPGNSPLHF	TGCAGTGCTAGAGATCCAGGGAATTCACCCCTCCACTTT
NA	15	many	TRBV5-1	TRBJ2-7	CASSLDGRQGYEQYF	TGCGCCAGCAGCTTGGACGGACGGCAGGGCTACGAGCAGTACTTC
TRBD2	13	NA	TRBV6-1	TRBJ2-5	CASSAWEGETQYF	TGTGCCAGCAGTGCTTGGGAGGGGGAGACCCAGTACTTC
NA	14	many	TRBV20-1	TRBJ1-2	CSARGREVDYGYTF	TGCAGTGCTAGGGGCAGGGAGGTTGACTATGGCTACACCTTC
NA	13	few	TRBV12-3/TRBV12-4	TRBJ1-4	CASRAGTNEKRFF	TGTGCCAGCCGGGCGGGGACTAATGAAAAACGGTTTTTT
NA	11	many	TRBV9	TRBJ2-5	CASSVDETQYF	TGTGCCAGCAGCGTAGACGAGACCCAGTACTTC
TRBD2	16	many	TRBV7-2	TRBJ2-2	CASSRHRLAGGGELFF	TGTGCCAGCAGCCGTCATAGACTAGCGGGGGGCGGGGAGCTGTTTTTT
NA	15	NA	TRBV7-2	TRBJ2-3	CASSLVPGERSTQYF	TGTGCCAGCAGCCTAGTCCCGGGGGAGCGAAGTACGCAGTATTTT
TRBD1	15	many	TRBV7-2	TRBJ2-7	CASSPWTGVSYEQYF	TGTGCCAGCAGCCCCTGGACAGGGGTCTCCTACGAGCAGTACTTC
TRBD2	15	NA	TRBV11-1	TRBJ2-1	CASSFSGRSHNEQFF	TGTGCCAGCAGCTTCTCCGGGAGGTCGCACAATGAGCAGTTCTTC
TRBD1	16	NA	TRBV18	TRBJ1-2	CASSPWGQLANYGYTF	TGTGCCAGCTCACCGTGGGGACAGCTAGCTAACTATGGCTACACCTTC
NA	14	many	TRBV7-2	TRBJ1-2	CASTLTGSNYGYTF	TGTGCCAGCACTCTGACAGGATCAAACTATGGCTACACCTTC
NA	15	many	TRBV7-2	TRBJ1-5	CASSLSSRLDQPQHF	TGTGCCAGCAGCCTTAGCAGCAGGCTGGATCAGCCCCAGCATTTT
TRBD1	15	few	TRBV9	TRBJ1-1	CASSHNRGQRTEAFF	TGTGCCAGCAGCCATAACAGGGGGCAGAGGACTGAAGCTTTCTTT
NA	14	many	TRBV4-1	TRBJ1-1	CASSQDGLRTEAFF	TGCGCCAGCAGCCAAGACGGGCTCCGAACTGAAGCTTTCTTT
TRBD1	16	NA	TRBV9	TRBJ2-7	CASSAAPGDSGYEQYF	TGTGCCAGCAGCGCGGCCCCCGGGGACAGTGGGTACGAGCAGTACTTC